The rows below give T cell receptor beta chains drawn from one sample of a study of OX40 agonist ivuxolimab in advanced cancers. Clones were read by immunoSEQ multiplex PCR, and TCRdb kept only the in-frame ones, dropping some. The repertoire includes 40,000 to 55,000 clones, around 90% of them detected once, and around 16% sits in the top ten. The specimen comprised CD4+ or CD8+ T cells sorted from blood, sampled in a trial of the OX40 agonist ivuxolimab. Every receptor here comes from an adult with an advanced solid tumor such as melanoma, head and neck, liver or kidney cancer. Both conserved end residues are part of each CDR3.

CDR3 | J | V
CASSLSARAHEQYF | TRBJ2-7 | TRBV7-2
CASSHVSVNNEQFF | TRBJ2-1 | TRBV4-1
CASTEGNEQFF | TRBJ2-1 | TRBV5-4
CASSLGAASTDTQYF | TRBJ2-3 | TRBV27
CASSPGGAYEQYF | TRBJ2-7 | TRBV9
CAILLGQGGEQYF | TRBJ2-7 | TRBV2
CASSFESTAQGPRDTQYF | TRBJ2-3 | TRBV13
CASSESSHPGQPQHF | TRBJ1-5 | TRBV6-1
CASSTDREEDQPQHF | TRBJ1-5 | TRBV2
CASSRVNEQFF | TRBJ2-1 | TRBV6-5
CASSLASGGAADTQYF | TRBJ2-3 | TRBV5-1
CASSLVLDQFF | TRBJ2-1 | TRBV7-9
CASSPLSGISPLRGSYNEQFF | TRBJ2-1 | TRBV5-1
CASSSGTEGGNTIYF | TRBJ1-3 | TRBV5-6
CASSSPGQGYYEQYF | TRBJ2-7 | TRBV11-1
CASSLNFLEGWAAFF | TRBJ1-1 | TRBV7-8
CASSIVSNEKLFF | TRBJ1-4 | TRBV19
CASSYGADTYEQYF | TRBJ2-7 | TRBV6-5
CASSPQLASSHSYEQYF | TRBJ2-7 | TRBV28
CASSLVAGGQETQYF | TRBJ2-5 | TRBV7-9
CASSDYGFYEQYF | TRBJ2-7 | TRBV25-1
CASSVDEGEQYF | TRBJ2-7 | TRBV9
CASSVEGALNTEAFF | TRBJ1-1 | TRBV9
CASSGGALGHEQFF | TRBJ2-1 | TRBV2
CASSGVPSYEQYF | TRBJ2-7 | TRBV2
CAWSGQAEAEKNF | TRBJ2-7 | TRBV30
CASSLDRGDETQYF | TRBJ2-5 | TRBV11-2
CASSQVADRRPTEAFF | TRBJ1-1 | TRBV4-1
CASSPRDSRMNTEAFF | TRBJ1-1 | TRBV23-1
CASSPSGGGYEQYF | TRBJ2-7 | TRBV27
CASRVLAGGWDTQYF | TRBJ2-3 | TRBV2
CASSAPGADEKLFF | TRBJ1-4 | TRBV9
CASSIVLSPVGEQYF | TRBJ2-7 | TRBV19
CASSGQTNYGYTF | TRBJ1-2 | TRBV6-6
CASSYTAGGPGNEQFF | TRBJ2-1 | TRBV13
CASSQQGFPEAFF | TRBJ1-1 | TRBV4-1
CASSPGRAEAFF | TRBJ1-1 | TRBV6-5
CASSLPGFTNEQFF | TRBJ2-1 | TRBV7-9
CSVGAGGVETQYF | TRBJ2-5 | TRBV29-1
CASSVTTAGSYNEQFF | TRBJ2-1 | TRBV6-1
CASSLGGNTEAFF | TRBJ1-1 | TRBV11-2
CASSLRLARPDTQYF | TRBJ2-3 | TRBV2
CASRKAGAYYEQYF | TRBJ2-7 | TRBV27
CASKADSNSSQPQHF | TRBJ1-5 | TRBV6-1
CASSAGETQYF | TRBJ2-5 | TRBV9
CASSLGRVMDEQYF | TRBJ2-7 | TRBV7-8
CASSRVAAKNIQYF | TRBJ2-4 | TRBV7-9
CASSPDSLSSYEQYF | TRBJ2-7 | TRBV6-7
CASSPNRGQGNTEAFF | TRBJ1-1 | TRBV27
CASSNKGSGKAGETQYF | TRBJ2-5 | TRBV7-2